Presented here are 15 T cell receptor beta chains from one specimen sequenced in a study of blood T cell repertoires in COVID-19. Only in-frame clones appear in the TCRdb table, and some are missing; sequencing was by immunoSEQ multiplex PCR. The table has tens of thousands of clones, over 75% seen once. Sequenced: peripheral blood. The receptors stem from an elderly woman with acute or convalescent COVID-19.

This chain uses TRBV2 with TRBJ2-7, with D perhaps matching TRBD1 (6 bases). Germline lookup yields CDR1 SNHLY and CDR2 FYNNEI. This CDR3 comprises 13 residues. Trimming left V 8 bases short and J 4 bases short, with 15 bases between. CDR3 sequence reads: CASSRDTDYEQYF. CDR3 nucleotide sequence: TGTGCCAGCTCCCGGGACACCGATTACGAGCAGTACTTC.

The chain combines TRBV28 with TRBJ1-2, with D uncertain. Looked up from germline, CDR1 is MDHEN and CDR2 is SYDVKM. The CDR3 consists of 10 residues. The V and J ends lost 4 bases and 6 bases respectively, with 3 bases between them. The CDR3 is CASSYNGYTF. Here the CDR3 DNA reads TGTGCCAGCAGTTATAATGGCTACACCTTC.

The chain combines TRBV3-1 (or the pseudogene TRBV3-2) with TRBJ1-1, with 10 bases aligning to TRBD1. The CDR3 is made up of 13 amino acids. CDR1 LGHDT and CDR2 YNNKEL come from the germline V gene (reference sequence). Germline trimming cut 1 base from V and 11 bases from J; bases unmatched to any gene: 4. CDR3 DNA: TGTGCCAGCAGCCAAGGGCGACAGGGGGCTGCTTTCTTT. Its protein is CASSQGRQGAAFF.

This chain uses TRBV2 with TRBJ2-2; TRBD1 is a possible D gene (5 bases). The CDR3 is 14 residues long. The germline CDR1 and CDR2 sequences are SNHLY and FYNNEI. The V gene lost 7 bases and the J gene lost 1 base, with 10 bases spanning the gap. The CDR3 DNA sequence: TGTGCCAGCATGAGGACACTGAACACCGGGGAGCTGTTTTTT. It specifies CASMRTLNTGELFF.

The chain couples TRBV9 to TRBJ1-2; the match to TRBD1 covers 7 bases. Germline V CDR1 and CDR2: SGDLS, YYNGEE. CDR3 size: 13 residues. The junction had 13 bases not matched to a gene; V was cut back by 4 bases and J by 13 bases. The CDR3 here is CASSPMTGTPLTF. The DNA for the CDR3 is TGTGCCAGCAGCCCTATGACAGGGACTCCACTCACCTTC.

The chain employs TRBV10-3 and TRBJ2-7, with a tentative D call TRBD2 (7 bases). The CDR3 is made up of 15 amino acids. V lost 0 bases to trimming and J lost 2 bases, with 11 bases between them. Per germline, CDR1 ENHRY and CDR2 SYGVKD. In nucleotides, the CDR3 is TGTGCCATCAGTGAGTCGGGGGGGCTAGCCTACGAGCAGTACTTC. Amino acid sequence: CAISESGGLAYEQYF.

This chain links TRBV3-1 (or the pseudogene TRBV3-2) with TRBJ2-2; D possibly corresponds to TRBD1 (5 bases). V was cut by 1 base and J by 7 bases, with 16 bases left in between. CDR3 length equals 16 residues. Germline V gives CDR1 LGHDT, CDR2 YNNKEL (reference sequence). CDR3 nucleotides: TGTGCCAGCAGCCAAGGAAGCACAGGAACAGGCGGGGAGCTGTTTTTT. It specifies CASSQGSTGTGGELFF.

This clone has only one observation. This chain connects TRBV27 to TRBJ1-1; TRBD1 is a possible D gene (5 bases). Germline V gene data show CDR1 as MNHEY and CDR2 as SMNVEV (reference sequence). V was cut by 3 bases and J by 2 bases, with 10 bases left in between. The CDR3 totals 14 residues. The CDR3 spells CASSFPGQNTEAFF. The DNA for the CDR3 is TGTGCCAGCAGTTTCCCAGGACAAAACACTGAAGCTTTCTTT.

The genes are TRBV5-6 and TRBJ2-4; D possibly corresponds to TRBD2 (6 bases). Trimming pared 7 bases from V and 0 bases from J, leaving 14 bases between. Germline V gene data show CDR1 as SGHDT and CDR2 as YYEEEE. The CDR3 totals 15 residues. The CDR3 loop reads CASGRGSVAKNIQYF. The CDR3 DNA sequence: TGTGCCAGCGGTCGGGGGTCCGTAGCCAAAAACATTCAGTACTTC.

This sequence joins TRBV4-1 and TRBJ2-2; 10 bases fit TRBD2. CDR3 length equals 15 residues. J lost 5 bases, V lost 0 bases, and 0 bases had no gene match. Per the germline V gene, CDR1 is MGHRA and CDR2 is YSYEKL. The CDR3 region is CASSQETSGTGELFF. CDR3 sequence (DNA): TGCGCCAGCAGCCAAGAGACTAGCGGGACCGGGGAGCTGTTTTTT.

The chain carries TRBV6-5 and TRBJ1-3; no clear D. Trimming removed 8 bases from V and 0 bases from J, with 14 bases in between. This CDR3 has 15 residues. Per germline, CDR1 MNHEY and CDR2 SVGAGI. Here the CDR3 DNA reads TGTGCCAGCTCCCTTACAGTACCCTCTGGAAACACCATATATTTT. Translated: CASSLTVPSGNTIYF.

In DNA form, the CDR3 reads TGTGCCAGCAGTTACTCGTTCCTAGCGGGAGTCTACGAGCAGTACTTC. Protein sequence: CASSYSFLAGVYEQYF. The chain recombines TRBV6-5 with TRBJ2-7; the match to TRBD2 covers 10 bases. The CDR3 totals 16 residues. The germline CDR1 and CDR2 sequences are MNHEY and SVGAGI. J lost 3 bases, V lost 0 bases, and 5 bases had no gene match.

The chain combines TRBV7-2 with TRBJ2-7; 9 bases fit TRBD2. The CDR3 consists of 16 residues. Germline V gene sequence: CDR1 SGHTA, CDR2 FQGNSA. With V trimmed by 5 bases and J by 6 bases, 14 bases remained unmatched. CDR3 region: CASSPSHGAGGGEQYF. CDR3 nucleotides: TGTGCCAGCAGCCCCAGTCATGGAGCGGGGGGCGGCGAGCAGTACTTC.

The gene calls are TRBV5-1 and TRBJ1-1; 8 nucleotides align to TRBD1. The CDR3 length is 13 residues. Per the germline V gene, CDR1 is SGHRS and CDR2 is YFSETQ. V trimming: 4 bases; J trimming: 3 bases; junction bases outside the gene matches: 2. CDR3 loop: CASSPTGDTEAFF. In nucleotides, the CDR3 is TGCGCCAGCAGCCCGACAGGGGACACTGAAGCTTTCTTT. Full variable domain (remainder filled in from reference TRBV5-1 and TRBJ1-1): KAGVTQTPRYLIKTRGQQVTLSCSPISGHRSVSWYQQTPGQGLQFLFEYFSETQRNKGNFPGRFSGRQFSNSRSEMNVSTLELGDSALYLCASSPTGDTEAFFGQGTRLTVV.

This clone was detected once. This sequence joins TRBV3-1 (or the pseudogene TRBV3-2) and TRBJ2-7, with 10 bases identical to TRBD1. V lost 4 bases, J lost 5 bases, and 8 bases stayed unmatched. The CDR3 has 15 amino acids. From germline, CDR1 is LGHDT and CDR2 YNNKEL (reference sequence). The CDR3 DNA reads TGTGCCAGCAGCCGGCCGGGACAGGGGAGCAACGAGCAGTACTTC. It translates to CASSRPGQGSNEQYF.